This T cell receptor (beta chain) was found in a study of low-dose radiotherapy and immunotherapy resistance in tumors. V dropped 3 bases and J dropped 3; count of bases not matched to a gene: 6. The CDR3 runs 14 residues. The germline gives CDR1 SGDLS, CDR2 YYNGEE. This clonotype was seen repeatedly, ten times or more. As for time point: before trial treatment. First-strand cDNA relied on TRAV- and TRBV-specific primers spanning alpha and beta chains. TCR amplification involved 20 to 25 PCR cycles with a constant-region primer and V-primer adapter. TCRdb re-called the reads with MiXCR, one entry per CDR3 protein. The table has roughly 36,000 distinct CDR3 sequences, around 30% seen once; the top ten hold less than 4%.

This rearrangement joins TRBV9 to TRBJ2-7; 7 nucleotides match TRBD1. The source is a male donor with gallbladder cancer. Here the sequenced sample was PBMCs, taken before treatment. CDR3 sequence (DNA): TGTGCCAGCAGCGCTACGACAGGGAGCTACGAGCAGTACTTC. The encoded protein is CASSATTGSYEQYF. Using reference TRBV9 and TRBJ2-7 for the parts outside the CDR3, the full variable domain is DSGVTQTPKHLITATGQRVTLRCSPRSGDLSVYWYQQSLDQGLQFLIQYYNGEERAKGNILERFSAQQFPDLHSELNLSSLELGDSALYFCASSATTGSYEQYFGPGTRLTVT.